Reported below is one T cell receptor (beta chain). Sequenced by immunoSEQ multiplex PCR; TCRdb stores in-frame clones only, minus some. The data contain some 200,000 clones, 85% to 90% of them singletons. These data are taken from a study of blood T cell repertoires in COVID-19. For the study at large: PBMCs, B-cell-depleted T cells, or T cells provided the cDNA or gDNA that made up the material.

Sequences were obtained from peripheral blood. This clonotype originated in a man in his fifties with acute or convalescent COVID-19.

CDR3 coding DNA: TGTGCCAGCAGCCGTAATAGGGACAGAAACACTGAAGCTTTCTTT. Translated: CASSRNRDRNTEAFF. This sequence joins TRBV11-2 and TRBJ1-1; 7 positions agree with TRBD1. Germline lookup yields CDR1 SGHAT and CDR2 FQNNGV. Germline trimming cut 5 bases from V and 2 bases from J; bases unmatched to any gene: 8. This CDR3 is built from 15 residues.